This TCR beta chain comes out of a study of T cells in Graves' hyperthyroidism and ophthalmopathy. Turning to the study itself: Staff took peripheral blood when the initial diagnosis was made, before any treatment began.

Germline values: CDR1 MNHNY, CDR2 SVGAGI (reference sequence). This CDR3 has 13 amino acids. V dropped 1 base and J dropped 4 bases, with 8 bases sitting between them. Researchers took RNA transcripts and amplified the TCR beta CDR3 regions from them. The HTBI primer set drove a first-round RT-PCR of the TCR CDR3. A single record per CDR3 protein comes from TCRdb applying MiXCR to the multiplex PCR reads. The data hold a few hundred thousand distinct CDR3 sequences, with under 20% observed a single time. This clonotype has only a few counts. The antigen remains unidentified. Patients with ophthalmopathy all had a Clinical Activity Score of at least 3, a NOSPECS grade of at least 4 and duration under 3 months. Whole-study findings and limits: The majority of expanded thyroid clonotypes above 0.001 also appeared in blood.

Source material: blood. The TCR sequence derives from a young woman with Graves' ophthalmopathy. J is TRBJ2-7 and V is TRBV6-6; maybe TRBD2 (5 bases). The CDR3 here is CASSYYTGYEQYF. The DNA of the CDR3 is TGTGCCAGCAGTTACTACACGGGATACGAGCAGTACTTC.